This entry concerns a single TCR beta chain. The sample belongs to a study of T cell responses to AZD1222 COVID-19 vaccine. With 3 bases clipped from V and 5 bases from J, the junction kept 3 bases outside the gene matches. The CDR3 extends over 13 amino acids. Germline CDR1 KGHSH, CDR2 LQKENI. TCRdb's table, derived via immunoSEQ multiplex PCR, lists solely in-frame clones and lacks some. The top ten clones hold around 4.1% of a sample with around 160,000 clones, 82% of them seen once. Sequenced here: peripheral blood, sampled on day 0 of MenACWY control vaccination. This receptor was identified in an adult in good health. The chain joins TRBV18 to TRBJ2-7; TRBD2 agrees at 8 bases. In DNA, the CDR3 is TGTGCCAGCTCACCTCCTAGCGGGCACGAGCAGTACTTC. Translated: CASSPPSGHEQYF.